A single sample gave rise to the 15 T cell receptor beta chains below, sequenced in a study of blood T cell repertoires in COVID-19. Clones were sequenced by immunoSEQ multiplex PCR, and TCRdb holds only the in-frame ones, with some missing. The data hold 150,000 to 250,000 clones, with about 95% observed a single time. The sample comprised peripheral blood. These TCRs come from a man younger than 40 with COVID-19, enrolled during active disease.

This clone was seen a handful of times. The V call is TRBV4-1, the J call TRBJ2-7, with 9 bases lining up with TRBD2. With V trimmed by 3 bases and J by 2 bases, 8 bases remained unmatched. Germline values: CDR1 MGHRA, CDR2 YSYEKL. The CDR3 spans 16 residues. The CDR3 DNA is TGCGCCAGCAGCCAGCTCAGCGGGGGGCCCCCCTACGAGCAGTACTTC. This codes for CASSQLSGGPPYEQYF.

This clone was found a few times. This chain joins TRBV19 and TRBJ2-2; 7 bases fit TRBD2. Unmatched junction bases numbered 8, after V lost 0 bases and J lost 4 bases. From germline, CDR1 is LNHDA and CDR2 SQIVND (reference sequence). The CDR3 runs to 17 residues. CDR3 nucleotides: TGTGCCAGTAGTATAGAAGGGACGGGAGGTAGCACCGGGGAGCTGTTTTTT. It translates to CASSIEGTGGSTGELFF.

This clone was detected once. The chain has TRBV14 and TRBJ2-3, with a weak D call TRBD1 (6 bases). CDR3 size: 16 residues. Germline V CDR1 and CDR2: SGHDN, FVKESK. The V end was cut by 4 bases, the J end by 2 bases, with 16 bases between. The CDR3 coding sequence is TGTGCCAGCAGCCCCCGGCGGAGACAGGCCACAGATACGCAGTATTTT. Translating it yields CASSPRRRQATDTQYF.

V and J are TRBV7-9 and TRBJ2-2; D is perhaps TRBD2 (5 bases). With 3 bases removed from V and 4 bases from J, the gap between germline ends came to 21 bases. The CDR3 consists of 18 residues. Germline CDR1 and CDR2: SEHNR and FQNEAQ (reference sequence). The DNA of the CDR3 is TGTGCCAGCAGCTTTAATGGGCGGAGTGAGCGGACCACCGGGGAGCTGTTTTTT. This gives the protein CASSFNGRSERTTGELFF.

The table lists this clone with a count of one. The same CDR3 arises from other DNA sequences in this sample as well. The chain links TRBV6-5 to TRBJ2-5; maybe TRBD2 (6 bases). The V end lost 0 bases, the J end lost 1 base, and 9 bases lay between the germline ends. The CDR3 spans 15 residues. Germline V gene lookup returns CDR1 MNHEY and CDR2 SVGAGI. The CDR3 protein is CASSYSAGGQETQYF. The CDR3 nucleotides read TGTGCCAGCAGTTACTCTGCCGGGGGCCAAGAGACCCAGTACTTC.

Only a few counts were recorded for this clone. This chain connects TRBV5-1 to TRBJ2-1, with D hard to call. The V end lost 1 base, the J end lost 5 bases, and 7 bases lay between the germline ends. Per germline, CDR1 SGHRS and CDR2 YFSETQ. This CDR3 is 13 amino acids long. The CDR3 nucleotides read TGCGCCAGCAGCTTGAATAGCCACAATGAGCAGTTCTTC. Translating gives CASSLNSHNEQFF.

The chain's CDR3 is CASGQGNSNQPQHF. As DNA, the CDR3 is TGTGCCAGCGGACAGGGAAATAGCAATCAGCCCCAGCATTTT. V usage is TRBV2 and J usage is TRBJ1-5; the match to TRBD1 covers 8 bases. The CDR3 spans 14 residues. V trimming: 8 bases; J trimming: 0 bases; junction bases outside the gene matches: 3. In germline, CDR1 is SNHLY, CDR2 FYNNEI.

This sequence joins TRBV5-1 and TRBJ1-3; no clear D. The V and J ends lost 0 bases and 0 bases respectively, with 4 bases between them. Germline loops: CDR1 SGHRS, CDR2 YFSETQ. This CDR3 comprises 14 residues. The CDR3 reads CASSLDSSGNTIYF. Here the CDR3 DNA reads TGCGCCAGCAGCTTGGACAGCTCTGGAAACACCATATATTTT.

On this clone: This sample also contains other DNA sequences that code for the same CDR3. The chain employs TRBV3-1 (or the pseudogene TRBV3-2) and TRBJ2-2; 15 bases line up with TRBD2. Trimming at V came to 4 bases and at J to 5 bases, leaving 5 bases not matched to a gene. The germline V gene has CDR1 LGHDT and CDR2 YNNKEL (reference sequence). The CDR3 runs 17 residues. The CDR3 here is CASSRTSGGVGTGELFF. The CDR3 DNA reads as TGTGCCAGCAGCCGGACTAGCGGGGGGGTTGGAACCGGGGAGCTGTTTTTT.

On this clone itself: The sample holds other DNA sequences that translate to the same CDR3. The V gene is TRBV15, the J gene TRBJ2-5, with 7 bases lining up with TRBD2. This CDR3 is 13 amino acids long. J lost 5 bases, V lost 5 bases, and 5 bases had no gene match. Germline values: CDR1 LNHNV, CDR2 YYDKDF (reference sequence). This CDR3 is CATSSAGGETQYF. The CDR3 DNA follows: TGTGCCACCAGCTCGGCCGGGGGGGAGACCCAGTACTTC.

CDR3 sequence reads: CASSLGDSGQPQHF. Written as DNA, the CDR3 is TGCGCCAGCAGCTTGGGGGACAGTGGGCAGCCCCAGCATTTT. The chain links TRBV5-1 to TRBJ1-5; the match to TRBD1 covers 7 bases. Germline loops: CDR1 SGHRS, CDR2 YFSETQ. This CDR3 has 14 amino acids. The J segment lost 7 bases and the V segment lost 0 bases, leaving 4 bases of the junction unmatched.

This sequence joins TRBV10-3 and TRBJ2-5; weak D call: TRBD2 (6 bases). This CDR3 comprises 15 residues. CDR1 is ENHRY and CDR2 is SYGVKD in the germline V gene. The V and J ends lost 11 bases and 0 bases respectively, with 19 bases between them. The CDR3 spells CASETGDGNQETQYF. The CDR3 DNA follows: TGTGCCTCAGAGACGGGGGATGGGAACCAAGAGACCCAGTACTTC.

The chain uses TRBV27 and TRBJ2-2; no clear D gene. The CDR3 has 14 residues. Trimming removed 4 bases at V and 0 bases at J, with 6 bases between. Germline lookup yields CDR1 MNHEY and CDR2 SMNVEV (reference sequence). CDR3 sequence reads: CASSWLANTGELFF. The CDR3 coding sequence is TGTGCCAGCAGTTGGTTAGCGAACACCGGGGAGCTGTTTTTT.

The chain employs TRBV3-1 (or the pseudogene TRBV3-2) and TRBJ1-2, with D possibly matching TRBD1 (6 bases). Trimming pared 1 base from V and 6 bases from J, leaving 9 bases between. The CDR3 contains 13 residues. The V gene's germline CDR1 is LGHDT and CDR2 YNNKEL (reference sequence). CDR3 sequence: CASSQAQGDGYTF. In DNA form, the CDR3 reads TGTGCCAGCAGCCAAGCACAGGGCGATGGCTACACCTTC.

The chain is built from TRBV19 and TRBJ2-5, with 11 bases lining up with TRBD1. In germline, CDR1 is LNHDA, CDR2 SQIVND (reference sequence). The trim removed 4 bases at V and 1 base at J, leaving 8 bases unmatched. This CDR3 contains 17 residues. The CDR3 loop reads CASSTRDRGRFQETQYF. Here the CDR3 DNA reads TGTGCCAGTAGTACCCGGGACAGGGGGAGATTCCAAGAGACCCAGTACTTC. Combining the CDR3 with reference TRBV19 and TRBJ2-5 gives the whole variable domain DGGITQSPKYLFRKEGQNVTLSCEQNLNHDAMYWYRQDPGQGLRLIYYSQIVNDFQKGDIAEGYSVSREKKESFPLTVTSAQKNPTAFYLCASSTRDRGRFQETQYFGPGTRLLVL.